This TCR beta chain derives from a study of blood T cell repertoires in COVID-19. Data came from immunoSEQ multiplex PCR; TCRdb stores just in-frame clones and leaves some out. The table records 210,000 or so clones, 75% to 90% of them present only once. The TCR originated in a man aged 40-50 years with acute or convalescent COVID-19. The sequenced material came from peripheral blood.

CDR3 in DNA: TGTGCCAGCAGCCTTTGGCCTTTAGATACGCAGTATTTT. Its translation: CASSLWPLDTQYF. The chain has TRBV6-5 and TRBJ2-3; no clear D gene. The CDR3 covers 13 residues. Trimming took off 6 bases at V and 5 bases at J, with 12 bases between the two ends. CDR1 is MNHEY and CDR2 is SVGAGI in the germline V gene.